Presented here are 8 T cell receptor beta chains from one specimen sequenced in a study of CD8 T cells in ankylosing spondylitis. MiXCR was run by TCRdb on the 5' RACE reads, yielding one entry per CDR3 protein. The sample includes 300,000 to 350,000 distinct CDR3 sequences, under 14% of them seen just once. Input material: blood, either unsorted or a sorted T cell fraction (not recorded which). Receptors were obtained from a female donor with ankylosing spondylitis or in good health (not recorded which).

This clonotype appeared many times. This rearrangement joins TRBV27 to TRBJ1-5, with D uncertain. CDR1 is MNHEY, CDR2 SMNVEV, per germline (reference sequence). Trimming pared 0 bases from V and 2 bases from J, leaving 8 bases between. The CDR3 extends over 15 amino acids. CDR3 in DNA: TGTGCCAGCAGTTTATCACGATATGGCAATCAGCCCCAGCATTTT. Amino acids: CASSLSRYGNQPQHF.

Ten or more counts support this clonotype. This chain connects TRBV5-1 to TRBJ1-5; D remains ambiguous. Germline V gene sequence: CDR1 SGHRS, CDR2 YFSETQ. With 4 bases removed from V and 3 bases from J, the gap between germline ends came to 11 bases. The length of the CDR3 is 14 residues. Written as DNA, the CDR3 is TGCGCCAGCAGCGCCGACGGGGACAATCAGCCCCAGCATTTT. This gives the protein CASSADGDNQPQHF.

This clonotype was picked up a small number of times. This chain joins TRBV25-1 and TRBJ1-2, with D possibly matching TRBD1 (5 bases). Trimming shortened V by 4 bases and J by 8 bases, and 14 bases separated the two germline ends. Germline V CDR1 and CDR2: MGHDK, SYGVNS. The CDR3 totals 13 residues. The CDR3 sequence: CASSVEGRRGYTF. CDR3 DNA sequence: TGTGCCAGCAGTGTTGAGGGGCGGAGGGGCTACACCTTC.

This clonotype was observed at least ten times. The V call is TRBV5-5, the J call TRBJ1-3; D is unclear. V was pared by 0 bases and J by 0 bases, with 7 bases between. CDR1 is SGHKS and CDR2 is YYEKEE in the germline V gene (reference sequence). This CDR3 region has 15 residues. The CDR3 spells CASSLVHNSGNTIYF. DNA for the CDR3: TGTGCCAGCAGCTTGGTACATAACTCTGGAAACACCATATATTTT.

This clonotype has just a few counts. This rearrangement joins TRBV20-1 to TRBJ1-5; possibly TRBD1 for D (5 bases). Germline V gene data show CDR1 as DFQATT and CDR2 as SNEGSKA (reference sequence). The CDR3 runs to 16 residues. Trimming shortened V by 1 base and J by 2 bases, and 15 bases separated the two germline ends. This CDR3 reads CSARVGAAEGNQPQHF. The CDR3 DNA reads TGCAGTGCTAGAGTCGGGGCCGCGGAGGGCAATCAGCCCCAGCATTTT.

This clonotype has ten or more counts. The V call is TRBV7-2, the J call TRBJ2-7; D perhaps matches TRBD2 (6 bases). CDR3 length: 16 residues. CDR1 SGHTA and CDR2 FQGNSA come from the germline V gene. V shed 5 bases and J shed 2 bases, with 19 bases lying between them. The CDR3 bases are TGTGCCAGCAGCCCCAACTCCGGGACTTCCCCCTACGAGCAGTACTTC. Translated: CASSPNSGTSPYEQYF.

This chain uses TRBV5-1 with TRBJ2-4, with a tentative D call TRBD2 (6 bases). The germline CDR1 and CDR2 sequences are SGHRS and YFSETQ. The V end was cut by 0 bases, the J end by 6 bases, with 16 bases between. This CDR3 is 16 amino acids long. The DNA for the CDR3 is TGCGCCAGCAGCTTGGATCGGGGGAAATTGGGAAACATTCAGTACTTC. Translation gives CASSLDRGKLGNIQYF.

About this clonotype: A read error is possible here, since a much larger clone lies one base away. The chain is built from TRBV7-3 and TRBJ2-1; 8 bases are shared with TRBD1. The CDR3 runs to 15 residues. In germline, CDR1 is SGHTA, CDR2 FQGTGA. The CDR3 spells CASSLTGDLYNEHFF. DNA for the CDR3: TGTGCCAGCAGCTTGACAGGGGATCTCTACAATGAGCACTTCTTC. The variable domain in full, completed from reference TRBV7-3 and TRBJ2-1, reads GAGVSQTPSNKVTEKGKYVELRCDPISGHTALYWYRQSLGQGPEFLIYFQGTGAADDSGLPNDRFFAVRPEGSVSTLKIQRTERGDSAVYLCASSLTGDLYNEHFFGPGTRLTVL.